This paragraph covers one T cell receptor beta chain sequence. Original processing methods: Reference gene primer amplification gave nucleated cell count estimates. Sequenced by immunoSEQ multiplex PCR; TCRdb stores in-frame clones only, minus some. That table gives V, J and clone size, and the DNA gave D and trimming. The repertoire holds around 180,000 clones, with around 85% as singletons. These data originate in a study of blood T cell repertoires in COVID-19. Study context: Samples taken during acute and convalescent COVID-19 were collected in the United States, Italy and Spain. T cells, B-cell-depleted T cells, or PBMCs provided the cDNA or gDNA that served as material.

Germline V gene lookup returns CDR1 MNHEY and CDR2 SVGAGI. The CDR3 spans 14 residues. With 6 bases removed from V and 7 bases from J, the gap between germline ends came to 19 bases. The chain carries TRBV6-5 and TRBJ2-7, with a possible D match to TRBD1 (6 bases). Material: peripheral blood. The source is a woman at least 80 years old with acute or convalescent COVID-19. This CDR3 reads CASRGTHQRGEQYF. The DNA for the CDR3 is TGTGCCAGCAGGGGGACCCATCAGAGGGGGGAGCAGTACTTC.